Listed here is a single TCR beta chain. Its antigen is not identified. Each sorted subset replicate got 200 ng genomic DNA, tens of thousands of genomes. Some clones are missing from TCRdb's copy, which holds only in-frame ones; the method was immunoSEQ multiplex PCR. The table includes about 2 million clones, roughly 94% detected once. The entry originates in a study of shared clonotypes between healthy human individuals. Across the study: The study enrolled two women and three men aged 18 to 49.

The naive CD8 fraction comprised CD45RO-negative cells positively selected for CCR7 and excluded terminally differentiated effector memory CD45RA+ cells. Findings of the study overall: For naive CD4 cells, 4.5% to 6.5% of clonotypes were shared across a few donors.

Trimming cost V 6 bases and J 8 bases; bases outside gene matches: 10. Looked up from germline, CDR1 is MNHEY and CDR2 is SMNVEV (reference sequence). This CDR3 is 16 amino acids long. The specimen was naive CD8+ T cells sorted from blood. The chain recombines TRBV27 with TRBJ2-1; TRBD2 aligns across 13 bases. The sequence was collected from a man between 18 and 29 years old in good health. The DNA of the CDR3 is TGTGCCAGCAGCGCGAGGACTAGCGGGAGAATCGATGAGCAGTTCTTC. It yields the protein CASSARTSGRIDEQFF.